What follows describes a single T cell receptor beta chain. The antigen remains undetermined. One end of the junction is discordant with germline, which a read error may explain. Adjacent lung, free of atypia, was sampled at least 2 cm from the tumor margin. This sample stems from a study of T cells in localized non-small cell lung cancer. The assay was immunoSEQ multiplex PCR, and TCRdb's table has in-frame clones only and misses some. The data show more than 1,500 clones, over 25% seen once. Per germline, CDR1 SGHNT and CDR2 YENEEA. This CDR3 is built from 14 residues. Study-level findings and limits: Peak T cell clonality was found in uninvolved adjacent lung, exceeding tumor. Adjacent lung was found to contain a median approximately 52 of the top 100 tumor clones. Sequencing involved a lone tumor region, leaving heterogeneity possible.

The sample consisted of normal lung tissue next to the tumor, taken before any cancer treatment. The chain joins TRBV11-3 to TRBJ1-1; 9 nucleotides line up with TRBD1. The source of this sequence is a male donor older than 55 with stage II squamous cell lung carcinoma. The DNA of the CDR3 is TGTGCCAGCAGCCTGTCGAAGGGACAGGGCGTATCCGCCTTT. Its translation is CASSLSKGQGVSAF.